Described below is a single TCR beta chain sequence and its context. Stated treatment: over 15 received Ad26.COV2.S at low or high dose, single or two shots; about 5 received placebo; per-sample allocation not given. Each sample was drawn 63 days after the first injection (of vaccine or placebo). Adults aged 18-55 years in Boston included the donor. The source of the sample is a study of Ad26.COV2.S vaccination and SARS-CoV-2 variants. Study overall: Donor had been placed in the Ad26.COV2.S arm of the COV1001 trial.

The repertoire was sequenced with immunoSEQ multiplex PCR; TCRdb's copy has only in-frame clones and lacks some. The sample lists 320,000 or so clones, 85% to 90% occurring once. Per germline, CDR1 MGHRA and CDR2 YSYEKL. V dropped 3 bases and J dropped 6; count of bases not matched to a gene: 17. This CDR3 is 19 amino acids long. This sequence was found in a person aged 18-65 years who received the Ad26.COV2.S COVID-19 vaccine or a placebo. The material sequenced was peripheral blood, taken in a trial of Ad26.COV2.S vaccine versus placebo. The J gene is TRBJ2-1, the V gene TRBV4-1; TRBD2 agrees at 10 bases. The CDR3 loop reads CASSHKGPTGTSVGNEQFF. CDR3 bases: TGCGCCAGCAGCCACAAAGGACCTACCGGGACTAGCGTTGGCAATGAGCAGTTCTTC.